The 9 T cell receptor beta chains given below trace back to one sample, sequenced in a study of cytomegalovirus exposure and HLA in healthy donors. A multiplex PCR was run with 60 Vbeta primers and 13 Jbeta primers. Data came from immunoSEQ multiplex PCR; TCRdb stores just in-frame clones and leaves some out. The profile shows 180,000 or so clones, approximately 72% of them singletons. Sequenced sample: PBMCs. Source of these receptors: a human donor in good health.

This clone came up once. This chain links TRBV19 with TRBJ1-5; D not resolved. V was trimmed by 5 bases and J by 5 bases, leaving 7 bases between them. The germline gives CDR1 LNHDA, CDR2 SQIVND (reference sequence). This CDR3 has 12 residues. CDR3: CASSPADQPQHF. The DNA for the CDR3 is TGTGCCAGTAGTCCGGCGGATCAGCCCCAGCATTTT.

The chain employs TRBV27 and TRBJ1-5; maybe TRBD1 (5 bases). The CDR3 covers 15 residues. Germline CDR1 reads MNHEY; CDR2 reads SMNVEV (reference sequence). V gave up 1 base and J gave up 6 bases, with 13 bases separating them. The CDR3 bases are TGTGCCAGCAGTTTATACCCGCAGGGAACTCAGCCCCAGCATTTT. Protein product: CASSLYPQGTQPQHF.

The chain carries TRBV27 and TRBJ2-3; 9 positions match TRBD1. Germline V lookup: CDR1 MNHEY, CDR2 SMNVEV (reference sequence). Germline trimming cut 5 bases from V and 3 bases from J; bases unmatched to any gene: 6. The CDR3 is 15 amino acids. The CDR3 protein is CASSLGTGLTDTQYF. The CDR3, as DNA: TGTGCCAGCAGTCTTGGGACAGGGTTGACAGATACGCAGTATTTT.

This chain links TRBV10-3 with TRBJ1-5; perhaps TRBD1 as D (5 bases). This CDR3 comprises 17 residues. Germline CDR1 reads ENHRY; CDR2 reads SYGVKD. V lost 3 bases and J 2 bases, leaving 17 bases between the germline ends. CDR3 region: CAISDLLGARGNQPQHF. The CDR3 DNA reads TGTGCCATCAGTGACCTTCTAGGGGCAAGGGGCAATCAGCCCCAGCATTTT.

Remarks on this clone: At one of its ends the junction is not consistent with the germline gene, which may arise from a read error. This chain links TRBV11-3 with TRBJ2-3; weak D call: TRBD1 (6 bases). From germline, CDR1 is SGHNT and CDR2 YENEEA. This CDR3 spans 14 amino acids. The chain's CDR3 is CASSLQGRTDAQYF. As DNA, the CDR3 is TGTGCCAGCAGCCTTCAGGGGCGCACAGATGCGCAGTATTTT.

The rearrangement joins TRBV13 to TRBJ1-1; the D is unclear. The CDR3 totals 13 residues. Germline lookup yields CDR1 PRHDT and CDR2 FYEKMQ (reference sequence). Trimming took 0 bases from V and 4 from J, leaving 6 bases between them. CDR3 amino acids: CASSLGRGTEAFF. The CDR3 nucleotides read TGTGCCAGCAGCTTAGGACGGGGCACTGAAGCTTTCTTT.

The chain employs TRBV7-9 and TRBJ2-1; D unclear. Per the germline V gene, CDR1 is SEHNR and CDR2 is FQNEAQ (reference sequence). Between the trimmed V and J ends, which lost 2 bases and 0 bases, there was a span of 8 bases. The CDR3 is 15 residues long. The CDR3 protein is CASSLPTYSYNEQFF. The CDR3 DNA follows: TGTGCCAGCAGCTTACCCACCTACTCCTACAATGAGCAGTTCTTC.

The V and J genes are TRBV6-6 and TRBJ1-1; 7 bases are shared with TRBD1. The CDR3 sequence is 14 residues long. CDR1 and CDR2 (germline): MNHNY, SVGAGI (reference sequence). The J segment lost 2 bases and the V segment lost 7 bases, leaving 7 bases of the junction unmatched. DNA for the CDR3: TGTGCCAGCATTTTTTACAGGGGAAACACTGAAGCTTTCTTT. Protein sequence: CASIFYRGNTEAFF.

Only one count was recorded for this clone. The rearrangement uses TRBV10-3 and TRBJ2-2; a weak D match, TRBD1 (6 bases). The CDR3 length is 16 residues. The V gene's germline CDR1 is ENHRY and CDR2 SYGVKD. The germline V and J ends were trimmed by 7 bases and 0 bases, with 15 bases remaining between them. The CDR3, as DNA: TGTGCCATCAATTCAGGGGAGAATCCGAACACCGGGGAGCTGTTTTTT. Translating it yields CAINSGENPNTGELFF.